This TCR beta chain was obtained from a study of neoadjuvant anti-PD-1 for oral cavity cancer. Using immunoSEQ multiplex PCR, the repertoire was profiled, and TCRdb retains in-frame clones only, with some absent. This table holds some 7,100 clones, roughly 60% found once. CDR1 MDHEN and CDR2 SYDVKM come from the germline V gene. The CDR3 totals 14 residues. Trimming cost V 3 bases and J 1 base, with 9 bases left between them. This TCR derives from a person aged 35-80 years with oral cavity squamous cell carcinoma. The chain joins TRBV28 to TRBJ1-1; D gene unclear. This sample comprised tumor tissue, obtained before nivolumab (anti-PD-1) treatment. DNA of the CDR3: TGTGCCAGCAGTTTTGAGGGTCGGAACACTGAAGCTTTCTTT. This encodes CASSFEGRNTEAFF.